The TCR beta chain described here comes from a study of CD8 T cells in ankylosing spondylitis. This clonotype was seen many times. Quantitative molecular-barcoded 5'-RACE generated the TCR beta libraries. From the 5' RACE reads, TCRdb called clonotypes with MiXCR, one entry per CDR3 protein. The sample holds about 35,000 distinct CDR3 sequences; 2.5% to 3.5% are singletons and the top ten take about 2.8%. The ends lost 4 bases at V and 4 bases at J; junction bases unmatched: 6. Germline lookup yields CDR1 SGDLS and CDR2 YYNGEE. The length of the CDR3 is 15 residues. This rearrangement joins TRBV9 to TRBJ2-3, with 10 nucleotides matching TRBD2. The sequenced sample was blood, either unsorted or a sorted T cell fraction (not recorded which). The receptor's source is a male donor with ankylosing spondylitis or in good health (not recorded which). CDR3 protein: CASSPGLAVADTQYF. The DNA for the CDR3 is TGTGCCAGCAGCCCAGGACTAGCGGTGGCAGATACGCAGTATTTT. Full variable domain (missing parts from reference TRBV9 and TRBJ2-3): DSGVTQTPKHLITATGQRVTLRCSPRSGDLSVYWYQQSLDQGLQFLIQYYNGEERAKGNILERFSAQQFPDLHSELNLSSLELGDSALYFCASSPGLAVADTQYFGPGTRLTVL.